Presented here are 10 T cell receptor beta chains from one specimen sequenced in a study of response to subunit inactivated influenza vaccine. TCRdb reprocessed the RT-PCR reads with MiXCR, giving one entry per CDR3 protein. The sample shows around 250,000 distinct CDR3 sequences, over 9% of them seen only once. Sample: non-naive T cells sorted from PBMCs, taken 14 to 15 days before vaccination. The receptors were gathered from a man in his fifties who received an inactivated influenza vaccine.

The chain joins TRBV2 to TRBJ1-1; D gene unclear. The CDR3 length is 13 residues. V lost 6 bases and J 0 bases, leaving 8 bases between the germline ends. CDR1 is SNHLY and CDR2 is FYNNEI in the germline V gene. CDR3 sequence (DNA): TGTGCCAGCAGGACATCGGTGAACACTGAAGCTTTCTTT. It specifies CASRTSVNTEAFF.

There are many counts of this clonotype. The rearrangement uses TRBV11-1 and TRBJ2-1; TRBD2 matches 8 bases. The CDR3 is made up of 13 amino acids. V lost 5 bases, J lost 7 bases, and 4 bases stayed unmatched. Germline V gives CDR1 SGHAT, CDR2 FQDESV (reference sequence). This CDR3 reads CASSMRLANEQFF. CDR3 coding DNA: TGTGCCAGCAGCATGAGACTAGCGAATGAGCAGTTCTTC. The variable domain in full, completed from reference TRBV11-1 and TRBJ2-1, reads EAEVAQSPRYKITEKSQAVAFWCDPISGHATLYWYRQILGQGPELLVQFQDESVVDDSQLPKDRFSAERLKGVDSTLKIQPAELGDSAMYLCASSMRLANEQFFGPGTRLTVL.

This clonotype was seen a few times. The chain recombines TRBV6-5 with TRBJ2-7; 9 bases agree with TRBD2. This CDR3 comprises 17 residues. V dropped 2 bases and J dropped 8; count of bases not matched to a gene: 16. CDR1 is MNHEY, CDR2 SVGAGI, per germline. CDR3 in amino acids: CASSYDSAGGPSSQQYF. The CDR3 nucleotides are TGTGCCAGCAGTTACGACTCAGCGGGAGGTCCTAGTTCTCAGCAGTACTTC.

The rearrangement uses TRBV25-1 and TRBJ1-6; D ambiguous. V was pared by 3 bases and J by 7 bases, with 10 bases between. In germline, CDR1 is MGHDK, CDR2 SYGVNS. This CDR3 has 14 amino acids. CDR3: CASSDAGMNSPLHF. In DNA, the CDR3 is TGTGCCAGCAGTGATGCGGGAATGAATTCACCCCTCCACTTT. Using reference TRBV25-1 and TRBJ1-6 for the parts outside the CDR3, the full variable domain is EADIYQTPRYLVIGTGKKITLECSQTMGHDKMYWYQQDPGMELHLIHYSYGVNSTEKGDLSSESTVSRIRTEHFPLTLESARPSHTSQYLCASSDAGMNSPLHFGNGTRLTVT.

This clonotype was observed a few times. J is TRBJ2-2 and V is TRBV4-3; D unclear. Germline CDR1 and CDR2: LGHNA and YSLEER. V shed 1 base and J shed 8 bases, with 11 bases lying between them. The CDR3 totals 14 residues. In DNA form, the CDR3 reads TGCGCCAGCAGCCAAGCCATTCGGACGGGGGAGCTGTTTTTT. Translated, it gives CASSQAIRTGELFF.

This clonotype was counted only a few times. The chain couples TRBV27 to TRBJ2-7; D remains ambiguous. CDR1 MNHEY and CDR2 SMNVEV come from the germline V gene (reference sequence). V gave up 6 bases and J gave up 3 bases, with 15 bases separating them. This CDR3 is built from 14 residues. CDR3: CASSPLGVNYEQYF. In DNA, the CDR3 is TGTGCCAGCAGCCCCCTTGGGGTTAACTACGAGCAGTACTTC.

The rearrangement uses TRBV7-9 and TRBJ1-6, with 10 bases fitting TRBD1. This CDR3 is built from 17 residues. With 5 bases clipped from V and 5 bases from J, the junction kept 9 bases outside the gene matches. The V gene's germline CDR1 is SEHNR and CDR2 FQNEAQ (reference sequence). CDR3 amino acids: CASSAGDRGAHNSPLHF. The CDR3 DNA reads TGTGCCAGCAGCGCCGGGGACAGGGGAGCCCATAATTCACCCCTCCACTTT.

CDR3 sequence: CSANRQGVTDTQYF. CDR3 sequence (DNA): TGCAGTGCTAACAGACAGGGTGTAACAGATACGCAGTATTTT. V is TRBV20-1 and J is TRBJ2-3; 7 nucleotides match TRBD1. The CDR3 contains 14 residues. Looked up from germline, CDR1 is DFQATT and CDR2 is SNEGSKA (reference sequence). The V and J ends lost 4 bases and 3 bases, in that order; junction bases with no gene match: 7.

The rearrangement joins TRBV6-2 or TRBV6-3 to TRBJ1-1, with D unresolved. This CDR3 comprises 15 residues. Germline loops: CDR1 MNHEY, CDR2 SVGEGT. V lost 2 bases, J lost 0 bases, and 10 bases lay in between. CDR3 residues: CASSYPPVMNTEAFF. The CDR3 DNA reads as TGTGCCAGCAGTTACCCCCCAGTCATGAACACTGAAGCTTTCTTT.

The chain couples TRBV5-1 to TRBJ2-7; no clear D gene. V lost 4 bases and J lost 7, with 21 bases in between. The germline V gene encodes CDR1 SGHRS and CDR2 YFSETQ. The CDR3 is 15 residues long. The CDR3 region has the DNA TGCGCCAGCAGCAGGGAACCGGGCCCTATTAGGGAGCAGTACTTC. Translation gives CASSREPGPIREQYF.